This is a list of T cell receptor beta chains from one sample in a study of cytomegalovirus exposure and HLA in healthy donors. Profiled with immunoSEQ multiplex PCR; TCRdb holds only in-frame clones, not every one. In the table there are hundreds of thousands of clones, roughly nine tenths of which are singletons. The sequencing input was PBMCs. Every receptor here comes from a man between 18 and 35 years old in good health and CMV-seropositive. CDR3s include the opening cysteine and the closing phenylalanine or tryptophan. A D gene is named only where the DNA matches it firmly. Size tells how often a clone was seen (once, few, many) or the class of an expanded clone, and some rows leave it out.

v_call	d_call	clone_size	j_call	cdr3_nt	cdr3_aa
TRBV28	NA	NA	TRBJ2-3	TGTGCCAGCAGTTTTACGGCGGGTCAGACTCTGGATACGCAGTATTTT	CASSFTAGQTLDTQYF
TRBV5-4	NA	NA	TRBJ1-3	TGTGCCAGCAGCCTAGATAGCTCTGGAAACACCATATATTTT	CASSLDSSGNTIYF
TRBV29-1	NA	once	TRBJ2-1	TGCAGCGTTGAGGGAGGACGGGAAGTTGAACAGTTCTTC	CSVEGGREVEQFF
TRBV6-1	TRBD2	NA	TRBJ2-7	TGTGCCAGCAGTGAAGCGGCGGGAGCCTCCTACGAGCAGTACTTC	CASSEAAGASYEQYF
TRBV7-9	NA	NA	TRBJ2-3	TGTGCCAGCTCTGACATGGTTATGGAGTATTTT	CASSDMVMEYF
TRBV9	TRBD2	NA	TRBJ2-3	TGTGCCAGCAGCGTAGGGCCAGCGGGATTGTCAGATACGCAGTATTTT	CASSVGPAGLSDTQYF
TRBV5-1	NA	NA	TRBJ1-1	TGCGCCAGCGGAGGGGATGCGGGGCACGCTTTCTTT	CASGGDAGHAFF
TRBV5-4	NA	few	TRBJ1-1	TGTGCCAGCAGCTTCGGGACACCCGACACTGAAGCTTTCTTT	CASSFGTPDTEAFF
TRBV4-2	TRBD1	NA	TRBJ1-2	TGTGCCAGCAGCCAAGATTCTAACAGGGGATACGGCTACACCTTC	CASSQDSNRGYGYTF
TRBV19	TRBD1	NA	TRBJ1-2	TGTGCCAGTGTAAGTCCGGGACAGGTTGGACCCTATGGCTACACCTTC	CASVSPGQVGPYGYTF
TRBV7-9	TRBD1	NA	TRBJ2-7	TGTGCCAGCAGCTTAGCGGGGACAGCCTACGAGCAGTACTTC	CASSLAGTAYEQYF
TRBV27	TRBD1	NA	TRBJ2-7	TGTGCCAGCAGTTTTTCCACAGGGGGCGCGGGCTACGAGCAGTACTTC	CASSFSTGGAGYEQYF
TRBV30	NA	NA	TRBJ1-1	TGTGCCTGGAGTTGGGGGGGGGTTAACACTGAAGCTTTCTTT	CAWSWGGVNTEAFF
TRBV9	TRBD1	NA	TRBJ1-2	TGTGCCAGCAGCGTAGGGACAGGCAGATATGGCTACACCTTC	CASSVGTGRYGYTF